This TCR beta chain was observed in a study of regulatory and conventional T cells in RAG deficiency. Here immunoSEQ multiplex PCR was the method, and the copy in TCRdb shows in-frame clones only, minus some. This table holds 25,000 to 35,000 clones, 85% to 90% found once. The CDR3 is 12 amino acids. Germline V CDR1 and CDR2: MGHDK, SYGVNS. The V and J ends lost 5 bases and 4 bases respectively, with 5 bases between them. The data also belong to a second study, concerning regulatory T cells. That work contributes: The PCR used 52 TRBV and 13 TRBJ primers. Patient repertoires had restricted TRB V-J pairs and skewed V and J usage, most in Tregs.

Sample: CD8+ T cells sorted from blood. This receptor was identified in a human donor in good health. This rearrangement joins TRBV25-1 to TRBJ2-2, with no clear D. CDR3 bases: TGTGCCAGCAGTCCCCCCACCGGGGAGCTGTTTTTT. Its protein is CASSPPTGELFF. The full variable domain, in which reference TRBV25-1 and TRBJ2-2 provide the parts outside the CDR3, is EADIYQTPRYLVIGTGKKITLECSQTMGHDKMYWYQQDPGMELHLIHYSYGVNSTEKGDLSSESTVSRIRTEHFPLTLESARPSHTSQYLCASSPPTGELFFGEGSRLTVL.